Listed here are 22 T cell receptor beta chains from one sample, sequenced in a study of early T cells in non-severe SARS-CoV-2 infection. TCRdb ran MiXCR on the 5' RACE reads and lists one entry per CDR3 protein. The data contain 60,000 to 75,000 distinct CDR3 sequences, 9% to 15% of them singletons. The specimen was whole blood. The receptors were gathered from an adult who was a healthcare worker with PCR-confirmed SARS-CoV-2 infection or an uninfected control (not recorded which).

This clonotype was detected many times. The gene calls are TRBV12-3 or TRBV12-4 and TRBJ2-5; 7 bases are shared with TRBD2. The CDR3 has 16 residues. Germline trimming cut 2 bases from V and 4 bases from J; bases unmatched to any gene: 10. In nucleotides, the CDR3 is TGTGCCAGCAGTTTAAGGGCTAGCGGCCGGGTAGAGACCCAGTACTTC. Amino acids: CASSLRASGRVETQYF.

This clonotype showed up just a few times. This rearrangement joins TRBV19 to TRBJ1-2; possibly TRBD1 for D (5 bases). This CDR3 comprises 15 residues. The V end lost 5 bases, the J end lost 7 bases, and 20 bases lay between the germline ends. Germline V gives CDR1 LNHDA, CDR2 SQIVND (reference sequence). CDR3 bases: TGTGCCAGTAGTGTAATTCCAGGGAACCCCCTTGGCTACACCTTC. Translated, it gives CASSVIPGNPLGYTF.

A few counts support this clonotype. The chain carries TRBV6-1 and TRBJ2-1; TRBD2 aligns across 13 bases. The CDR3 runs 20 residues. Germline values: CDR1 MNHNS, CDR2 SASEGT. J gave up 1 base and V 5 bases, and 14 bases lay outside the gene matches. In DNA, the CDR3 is TGTGCCAGCAGTCGCCTCTGGACTAGCGGGAGAATAAGTTCCTACAATGAGCAGTTCTTC. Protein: CASSRLWTSGRISSYNEQFF.

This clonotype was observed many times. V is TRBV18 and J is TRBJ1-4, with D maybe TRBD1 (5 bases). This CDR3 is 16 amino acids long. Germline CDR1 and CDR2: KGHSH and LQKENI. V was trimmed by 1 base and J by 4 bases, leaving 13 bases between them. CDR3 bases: TGTGCCAGCTCACCACAGTCGGGGCAGCTTAATGAAAAACTGTTTTTT. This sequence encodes CASSPQSGQLNEKLFF.

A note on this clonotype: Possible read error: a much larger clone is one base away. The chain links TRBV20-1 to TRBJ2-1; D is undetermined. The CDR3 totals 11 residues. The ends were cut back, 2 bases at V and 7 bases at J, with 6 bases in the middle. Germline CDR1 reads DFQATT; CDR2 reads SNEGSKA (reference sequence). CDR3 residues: CSARFRNEQFF. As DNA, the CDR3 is TGCAGTGCTAGATTCCGGAATGAGCAGTTCTTC.

The chain's CDR3 is CASSPNRQGNSPLHF. CDR3 DNA sequence: TGTGCCAGCAGCCCTAACCGACAGGGGAATTCACCCCTCCACTTT. The chain couples TRBV7-9 to TRBJ1-6; 8 nucleotides align to TRBD1. J was trimmed by 7 bases and V by 5 bases; bases with no gene match: 7. Germline lookup yields CDR1 SEHNR and CDR2 FQNEAQ (reference sequence). The CDR3 contains 15 residues.

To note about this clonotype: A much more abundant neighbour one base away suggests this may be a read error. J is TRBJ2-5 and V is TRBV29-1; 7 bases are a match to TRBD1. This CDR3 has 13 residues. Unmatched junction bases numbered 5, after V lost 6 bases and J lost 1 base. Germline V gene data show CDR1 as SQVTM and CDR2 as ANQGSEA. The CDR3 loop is CSVEWTGQETQYF. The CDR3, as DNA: TGCAGCGTAGAATGGACAGGCCAAGAGACCCAGTACTTC.

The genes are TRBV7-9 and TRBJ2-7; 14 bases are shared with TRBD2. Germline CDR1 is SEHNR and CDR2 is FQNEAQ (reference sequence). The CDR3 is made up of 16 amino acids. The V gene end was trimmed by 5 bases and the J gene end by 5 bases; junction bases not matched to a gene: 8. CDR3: CASSTIGLAGGDEQYF. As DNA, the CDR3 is TGTGCCAGCAGCACCATCGGACTAGCGGGAGGAGACGAGCAGTACTTC.

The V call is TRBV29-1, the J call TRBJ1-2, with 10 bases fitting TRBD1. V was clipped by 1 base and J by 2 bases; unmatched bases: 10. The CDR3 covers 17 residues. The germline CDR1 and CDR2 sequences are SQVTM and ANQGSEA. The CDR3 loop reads CSVEGATGGASNYGYTF. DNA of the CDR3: TGCAGCGTTGAAGGTGCGACAGGGGGCGCATCGAACTATGGCTACACCTTC.

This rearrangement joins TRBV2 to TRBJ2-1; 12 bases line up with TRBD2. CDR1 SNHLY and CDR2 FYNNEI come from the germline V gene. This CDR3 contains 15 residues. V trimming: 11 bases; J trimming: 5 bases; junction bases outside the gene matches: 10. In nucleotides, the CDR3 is TGTGCCGGGGGCACTAGCGGGAGGCCGGACAATGAGCAGTTCTTC. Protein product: CAGGTSGRPDNEQFF. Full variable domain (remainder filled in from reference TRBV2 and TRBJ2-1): EPEVTQTPSHQVTQMGQEVILRCVPISNHLYFYWYRQILGQKVEFLVSFYNNEISEKSEIFDDQFSVERPDGSNFTLKIRSTKLEDSAMYFCAGGTSGRPDNEQFFGPGTRLTVL.

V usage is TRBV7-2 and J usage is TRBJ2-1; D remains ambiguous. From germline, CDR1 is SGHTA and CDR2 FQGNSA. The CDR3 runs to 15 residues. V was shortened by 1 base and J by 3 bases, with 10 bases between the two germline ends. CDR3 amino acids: CASSLVVSFYNEQFF. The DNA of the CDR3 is TGTGCCAGCAGCTTAGTAGTTTCATTCTACAATGAGCAGTTCTTC.

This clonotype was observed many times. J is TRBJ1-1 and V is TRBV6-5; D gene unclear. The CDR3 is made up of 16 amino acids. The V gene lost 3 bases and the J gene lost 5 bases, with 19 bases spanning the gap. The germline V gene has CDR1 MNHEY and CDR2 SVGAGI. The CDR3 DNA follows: TGTGCCAGCAGTTATCATATACTTGACAAGGTTACTGAAGCTTTCTTT. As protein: CASSYHILDKVTEAFF.

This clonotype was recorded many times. This chain's CDR3 is CASSEAGLAGSSYNEQFF. The DNA of the CDR3 is TGTGCCAGCAGTGAAGCGGGACTAGCGGGGAGCTCCTACAATGAGCAGTTCTTC. The chain recombines TRBV6-1 with TRBJ2-1, with 13 positions matching TRBD2. The CDR3 extends over 18 amino acids. Looked up from germline, CDR1 is MNHNS and CDR2 is SASEGT. With 0 bases clipped from V and 0 bases from J, the junction kept 2 bases outside the gene matches.

In DNA form, the CDR3 reads TGTGCCAGCAGTGCGAGTGTAGGAAACACCGGGGAGCTGTTTTTT. Protein product: CASSASVGNTGELFF. The V call is TRBV2, the J call TRBJ2-2; D ambiguous. Germline-derived CDR1 and CDR2 are SNHLY and FYNNEI. Trimming took off 4 bases at V and 2 bases at J, with 11 bases between the two ends. The CDR3 covers 15 residues. The full variable domain, its missing parts supplied by reference TRBV2 and TRBJ2-2, is EPEVTQTPSHQVTQMGQEVILRCVPISNHLYFYWYRQILGQKVEFLVSFYNNEISEKSEIFDDQFSVERPDGSNFTLKIRSTKLEDSAMYFCASSASVGNTGELFFGEGSRLTVL.

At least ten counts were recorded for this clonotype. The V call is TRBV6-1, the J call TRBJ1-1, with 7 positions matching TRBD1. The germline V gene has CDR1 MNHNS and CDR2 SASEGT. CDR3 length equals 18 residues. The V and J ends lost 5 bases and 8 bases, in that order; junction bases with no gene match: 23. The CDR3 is CASSLTQGQFGVEVEAFF. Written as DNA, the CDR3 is TGTGCCAGCAGTCTCACACAGGGACAGTTCGGCGTCGAAGTCGAAGCTTTCTTT.

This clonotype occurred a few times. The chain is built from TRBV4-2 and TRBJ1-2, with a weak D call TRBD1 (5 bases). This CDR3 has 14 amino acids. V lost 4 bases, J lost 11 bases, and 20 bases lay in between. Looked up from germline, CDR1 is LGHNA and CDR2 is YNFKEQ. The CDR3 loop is CASSPGHRLSMYTF. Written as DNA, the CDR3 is TGTGCCAGCAGCCCTGGACACCGCTTATCGATGTACACCTTC.

CDR3 DNA sequence: TGCAGTGCTAGGAAAAGATTTCAGCGGGTCACAGATACGCAGTATTTT. This encodes CSARKRFQRVTDTQYF. The chain is built from TRBV20-1 and TRBJ2-3, with TRBD2 as a possible D gene (6 bases). The CDR3 contains 16 residues. From germline, CDR1 is DFQATT and CDR2 SNEGSKA (reference sequence). V shed 3 bases and J shed 2 bases, with 18 bases lying between them.

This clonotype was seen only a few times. As DNA, the CDR3 is TGCAGTGCCCTTAGGACAGGGAAAGCCGAGCAGTACTTC. This gives the protein CSALRTGKAEQYF. The V call is TRBV20-1, the J call TRBJ2-7, with 8 bases aligning to TRBD1. The CDR3 covers 13 residues. V lost 6 bases and J lost 6; bases outside the gene matches: 10. Germline-derived CDR1 and CDR2 are DFQATT and SNEGSKA (reference sequence).

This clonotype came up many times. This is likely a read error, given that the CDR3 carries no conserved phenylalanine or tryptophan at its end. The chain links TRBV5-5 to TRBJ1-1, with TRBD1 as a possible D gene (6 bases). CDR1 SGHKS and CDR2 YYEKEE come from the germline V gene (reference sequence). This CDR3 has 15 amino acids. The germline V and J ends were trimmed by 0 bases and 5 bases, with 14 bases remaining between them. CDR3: CASSLAQGSWTEAFL. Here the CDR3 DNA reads TGTGCCAGCAGCTTGGCCCAGGGGTCTTGGACTGAAGCTTTCCTT.

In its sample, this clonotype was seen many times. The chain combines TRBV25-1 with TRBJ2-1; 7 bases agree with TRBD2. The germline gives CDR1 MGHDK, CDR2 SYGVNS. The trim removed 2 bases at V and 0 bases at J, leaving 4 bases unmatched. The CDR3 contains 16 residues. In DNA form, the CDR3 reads TGTGCCAGCAGTGAAGTTTGGGGGGGCTCCTACAATGAGCAGTTCTTC. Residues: CASSEVWGGSYNEQFF.

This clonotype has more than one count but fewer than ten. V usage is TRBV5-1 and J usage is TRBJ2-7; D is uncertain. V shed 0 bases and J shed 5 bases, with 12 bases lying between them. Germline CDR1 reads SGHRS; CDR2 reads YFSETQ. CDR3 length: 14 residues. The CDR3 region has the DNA TGCGCCAGCAGCTTGGCCGTGGAAGGCAACGAGCAGTACTTC. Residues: CASSLAVEGNEQYF.

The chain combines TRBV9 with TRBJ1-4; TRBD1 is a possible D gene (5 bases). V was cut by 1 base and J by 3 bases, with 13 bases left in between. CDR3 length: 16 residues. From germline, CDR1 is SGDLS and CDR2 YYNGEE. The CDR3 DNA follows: TGTGCCAGCAGCGTAACGGGGACGGACTCTAATGAAAAACTGTTTTTT. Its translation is CASSVTGTDSNEKLFF.